The rows below give T cell receptor beta chains drawn from one sample of a study of beta chain features in type 1 diabetes. Clones were sequenced by immunoSEQ multiplex PCR, and TCRdb holds only the in-frame ones, with some missing. This repertoire shows about 700,000 clones, around an eighth found once; its top ten account for approximately 0.02%. The sample taken for sequencing was naive CD4+ T cells from blood. These receptors came from a man younger than 30 with type 1 diabetes. The CDR3 runs from the conserved cysteine through the conserved F or W. The D gene is left open where the match is weak. Clone size, where shown, is once, few, many, or a class for clones that have expanded.

CDR3 DNA	CDR3 protein	J gene	clone size	D gene	V gene
TGTGCCAGCAGCCAGGGGGTTACTGAAGCTTTCTTT	CASSQGVTEAFF	TRBJ1-1	few	TRBD1	TRBV2
TGTGCCAGCAAAGGGACAGGGCTTTTGATTACTGAAGCTTTCTTT	CASKGTGLLITEAFF	TRBJ1-1	.	TRBD1	TRBV25-1
TGCAGCGTTGACAGTCGGACAGACAATGAGCAGTTCTTC	CSVDSRTDNEQFF	TRBJ2-1	few	.	TRBV29-1
TGTGCCATCGGTGGACCGGGGGAGACCCAGTACTTC	CAIGGPGETQYF	TRBJ2-5	few	.	TRBV10-3
TGTGCCAGCAGCCGGACAGGGCCGGGTGGCTACACCTTC	CASSRTGPGGYTF	TRBJ1-2	.	TRBD1	TRBV16
TGTGCCAGCAGTGAATGGCAGGGGCGGATAAACATTCAGTACTTC	CASSEWQGRINIQYF	TRBJ2-4	.	.	TRBV2
TGTGCCAGCAGGGGAGGGCCCTACTATGGCTACACCTTC	CASRGGPYYGYTF	TRBJ1-2	few	.	TRBV6-5
TGTGCCAGCAGTGATAGGGGCGACCCTCATGGCTACACCTTC	CASSDRGDPHGYTF	TRBJ1-2	.	.	TRBV25-1
TGCGCCAGCACCCCTCACGGGGACAGGAATGAAAAACTGTTTTTT	CASTPHGDRNEKLFF	TRBJ1-4	.	TRBD1	TRBV23-1
TGTGCCAGCAATGGTCTGATAAACACTGAAGCTTTCTTT	CASNGLINTEAFF	TRBJ1-1	.	.	TRBV6-5
TGTGCCAGCAGCTTATTGATTCGAGTTTCTGGCCCGTTGTATGAGCAGTTCTTC	CASSLLIRVSGPLYEQFF	TRBJ2-1	.	.	TRBV11-3
TGTGCCTGGAGTTTGGGCACTCGCACTGAAGCTTTCTTT	CAWSLGTRTEAFF	TRBJ1-1	.	.	TRBV30
TGTGCCTGGACGGAGACTGTTAATTCACCCCTCCACTTT	CAWTETVNSPLHF	TRBJ1-6	few	.	TRBV30
TGTGCCAGCAGTCCACAGACAGGGCAAAACGGAGATACGCAGTATTTT	CASSPQTGQNGDTQYF	TRBJ2-3	few	TRBD1	TRBV28
TGTGCCAGCAGCTTAGCGTACTTGACTGAAGCTTTCTTT	CASSLAYLTEAFF	TRBJ1-1	.	.	TRBV7-2
TGTGCCAGCAGGGGCAGGGAGAACACTGAAGCTTTCTTT	CASRGRENTEAFF	TRBJ1-1	.	.	TRBV5-4
TGTGCCAGCAGTTCCTGGGGACAGGGGGCGGAAGGCTACACCTTC	CASSSWGQGAEGYTF	TRBJ1-2	.	TRBD1	TRBV27
TGTGCCAGTAGTATCCTTCCCTGGTGGGAGCAGTTCTTC	CASSILPWWEQFF	TRBJ2-1	.	.	TRBV19
TGTGCCAGTAAAGTGAATTCCTACGAGCAGTACTTC	CASKVNSYEQYF	TRBJ2-7	.	.	TRBV28
TGTGCCAGCAGTTTATCGGTGCTAGCCGCCAATACGCAGTATTTT	CASSLSVLAANTQYF	TRBJ2-3	.	.	TRBV28
TGCAGCGGGTTCGGACAGGGTGTTGGATATGGCTACACCTTC	CSGFGQGVGYGYTF	TRBJ1-2	.	TRBD1	TRBV29-1
TGTGCCAGCAGCCCGGGACAGGGGAACTATGGCTACACCTTC	CASSPGQGNYGYTF	TRBJ1-2	few	TRBD1	TRBV28
TGTGCCACCAGGCGAGCGGGGGGATCCGTCCAGCATTTT	CATRRAGGSVQHF	TRBJ1-5	.	.	TRBV15
TGTGCCAGCAGCGTAGAAAACAGGGGGCTGCCTTTTCGTGGCTACACCTTC	CASSVENRGLPFRGYTF	TRBJ1-2	.	TRBD1	TRBV9
TGTGCCAGCAGCGCGTACCTGACAGGGGTGGAGTATGGCTACACCTTC	CASSAYLTGVEYGYTF	TRBJ1-2	.	TRBD1	TRBV9
TGTGCCAGCTCACCACCTACTTACAATGAGCAGTTCTTC	CASSPPTYNEQFF	TRBJ2-1	few	.	TRBV18
TGTGCCAGCAGCTTAGATCATCAAGGGAATGGCTACACCTTC	CASSLDHQGNGYTF	TRBJ1-2	few	.	TRBV11-3
TGTGCCAGCAGCGAGAGCCCTCTATGGACAGGGGAAGAGACCCAGTACTTC	CASSESPLWTGEETQYF	TRBJ2-5	few	TRBD1	TRBV14
TGTGCCAGCAGTGAAGGGGCAGGGGTAAACACTGAAGCTTTCTTT	CASSEGAGVNTEAFF	TRBJ1-1	.	.	TRBV6-1
TGTGCCAGCCATGGTTCCTACGAGCAGTACTTC	CASHGSYEQYF	TRBJ2-7	.	.	TRBV28
TGTGCCAGCTCACCTCCGGGCGGACTCCAAGAGACCCAGTACTTC	CASSPPGGLQETQYF	TRBJ2-5	.	.	TRBV18
TGCGCCAGCAGCTTGGTTAGAGAGGACACTGAAGCTTTCTTT	CASSLVREDTEAFF	TRBJ1-1	.	.	TRBV5-1
TGTGCCAGCAGCCTCGACAGGGATCATGGCTACACCTTC	CASSLDRDHGYTF	TRBJ1-2	few	TRBD1	TRBV6-5
TGCGCCAGCAGCTTACTCCTCCCCCGGGCCTACAATGAGCAGTTCTTC	CASSLLLPRAYNEQFF	TRBJ2-1	.	.	TRBV5-1
TGTGCCAGCAGTGAAGGGCCCCGAAAAGCTTTCTTT	CASSEGPRKAFF	TRBJ1-1	.	.	TRBV6-1
TGTGCCAGTAGTATGGGCCACTCCACAGATACGCAGTATTTT	CASSMGHSTDTQYF	TRBJ2-3	.	.	TRBV19
TGTGCCTGGAGTGGGGGTGGATCGGGTAACTATGGCTACACCTTC	CAWSGGGSGNYGYTF	TRBJ1-2	few	.	TRBV30
TGTGCCTGGAGTCTACCTTTTGGAGGGGCGAACACCGGGGAGCTGTTTTTT	CAWSLPFGGANTGELFF	TRBJ2-2	.	.	TRBV30
TGTGCCAGTAGCCCCTTTGGCCCTGCTGTCGGGGAGCTGTTTTTT	CASSPFGPAVGELFF	TRBJ2-2	.	.	TRBV19
TGTGCCTGGAGTGTACAGGCTCCGGGGCCCCTCCACTTT	CAWSVQAPGPLHF	TRBJ1-6	.	.	TRBV30
TGTGCCAGCAGTGGATCCTACGAGCAGTACTTC	CASSGSYEQYF	TRBJ2-7	.	.	TRBV6-6
TGTGCCAGTAGGGTGGACAGAGCATCGTACAATGAGCAGTTCTTC	CASRVDRASYNEQFF	TRBJ2-1	few	.	TRBV19
TGTGCCTGGAGTGGTCAGGCCTACGAGCAGTACTTC	CAWSGQAYEQYF	TRBJ2-7	few	.	TRBV30
TGTGCCTGGAGTGTGGGAGGGGGCTCTAGCTACACCTTC	CAWSVGGGSSYTF	TRBJ1-2	.	TRBD1	TRBV30
TGTGCCAGCAGTTACAGGACAGGGTCAGCTAACTATGGCTACACCTTC	CASSYRTGSANYGYTF	TRBJ1-2	few	TRBD1	TRBV6-5